Below, 7 T cell receptor beta chains from the same sample are listed, as sequenced in a study of blood T cell repertoires in COVID-19. TCRdb's table, derived via immunoSEQ multiplex PCR, lists solely in-frame clones and lacks some. The table shows about 43,000 clones, with approximately 80% occurring only once. Source material: peripheral blood. Receptors originate from an older woman with acute or convalescent COVID-19.

The J gene is TRBJ2-7, the V gene TRBV15, with 9 nucleotides matching TRBD1. The CDR3 consists of 14 residues. After removal of 4 bases from V and 4 bases from J, the junction contained 5 bases not matched to a gene. Germline assignment: CDR1 LNHNV and CDR2 YYDKDF (reference sequence). CDR3 DNA sequence: TGTGCCACCAGCACACGACAGGGGGTGTACGAGCAGTACTTC. Protein product: CATSTRQGVYEQYF.

This clone appeared once. The gene calls are TRBV29-1 and TRBJ2-1; 12 bases line up with TRBD1. Germline lookup yields CDR1 SQVTM and CDR2 ANQGSEA. After removal of 4 bases from V and 6 bases from J, the junction contained 7 bases not matched to a gene. This CDR3 region has 15 residues. CDR3 in DNA: TGCAGCGTTGCCCCCCGGGACAGGGGGCGCAATGAGCAGTTCTTC. It is translated as CSVAPRDRGRNEQFF.

The CDR3 region has the DNA TGTGCCAGCAGTAGGGAGGGTGCACATGAGCAGTTCTTC. It is translated as CASSREGAHEQFF. This chain joins TRBV4-2 and TRBJ2-1, with TRBD2 matching 7 bases. With V trimmed by 6 bases and J by 8 bases, 7 bases remained unmatched. The germline gives CDR1 LGHNA, CDR2 YNFKEQ. The CDR3 consists of 13 residues.

This chain connects TRBV19 to TRBJ1-4; possibly TRBD1 for D (5 bases). V lost 3 bases and J lost 4, with 12 bases in between. Germline values: CDR1 LNHDA, CDR2 SQIVND (reference sequence). The CDR3 is 15 amino acids. The CDR3 nucleotides read TGTGCCAGTAGTATTTTTCGACAGCATAATGAAAAACTGTTTTTT. Its translation: CASSIFRQHNEKLFF.

J is TRBJ2-3 and V is TRBV7-2, with 10 bases that match TRBD2. With V trimmed by 5 bases and J by 6 bases, 8 bases remained unmatched. The CDR3 totals 15 residues. The germline CDR1 and CDR2 sequences are SGHTA and FQGNSA. CDR3 DNA sequence: TGTGCCAGCAGCGTCGCTAGCGGGGGAGCGGATACGCAGTATTTT. Its protein product is CASSVASGGADTQYF. Full variable domain (outside the CDR3, taken from reference TRBV7-2 and TRBJ2-3): GAGVSQSPSNKVTEKGKDVELRCDPISGHTALYWYRQSLGQGLEFLIYFQGNSAPDKSGLPSDRFSAERTGGSVSTLTIQRTQQEDSAVYLCASSVASGGADTQYFGPGTRLTVL.

J is TRBJ2-1 and V is TRBV24-1, with D perhaps matching TRBD1 (6 bases). There are 16 residues in the CDR3. Germline V gives CDR1 KGHDR, CDR2 SFDVKD. Deletions cut 3 bases from V and 3 bases from J, with 14 bases between. The CDR3 DNA is TGTGCCACCAGTGATCAGGGACAAGGGGACTACAATGAGCAGTTCTTC. It codes for CATSDQGQGDYNEQFF.

The CDR3 reads CASGLQDNTEAFF. CDR3 DNA sequence: TGTGCCAGCGGCTTACAGGATAACACTGAAGCTTTCTTT. The V call is TRBV6-5, the J call TRBJ1-1; D might be TRBD1 (5 bases). The ends were cut back, 8 bases at V and 2 bases at J, with 12 bases in the middle. Germline V gene lookup returns CDR1 MNHEY and CDR2 SVGAGI. CDR3 length equals 13 residues.